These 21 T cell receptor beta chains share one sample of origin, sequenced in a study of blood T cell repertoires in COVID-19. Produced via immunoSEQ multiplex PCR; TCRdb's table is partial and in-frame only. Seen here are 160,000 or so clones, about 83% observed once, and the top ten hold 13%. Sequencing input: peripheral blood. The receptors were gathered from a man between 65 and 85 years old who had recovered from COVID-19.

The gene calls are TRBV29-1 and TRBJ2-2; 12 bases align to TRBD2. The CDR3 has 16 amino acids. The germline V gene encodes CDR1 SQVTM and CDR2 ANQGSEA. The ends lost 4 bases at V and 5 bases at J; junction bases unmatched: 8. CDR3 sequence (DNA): TGCAGCGTTGGCCTGACTAGCGGGGGAGGTACCGGGGAGCTGTTTTTT. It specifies CSVGLTSGGGTGELFF.

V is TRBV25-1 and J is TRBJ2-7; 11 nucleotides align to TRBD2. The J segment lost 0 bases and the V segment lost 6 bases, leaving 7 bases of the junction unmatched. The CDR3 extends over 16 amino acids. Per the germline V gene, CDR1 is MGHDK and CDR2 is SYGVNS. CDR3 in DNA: TGTGCCAGCAGGGGTGCACTAGCGGGAGACTCCTACGAGCAGTACTTC. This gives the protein CASRGALAGDSYEQYF.

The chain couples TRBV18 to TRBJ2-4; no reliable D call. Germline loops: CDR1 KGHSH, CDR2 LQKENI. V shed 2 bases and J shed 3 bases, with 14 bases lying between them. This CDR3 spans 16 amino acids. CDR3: CASSPSVGSGKNIQYF. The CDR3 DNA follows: TGTGCCAGCTCACCAAGCGTTGGGTCCGGCAAAAACATTCAGTACTTC.

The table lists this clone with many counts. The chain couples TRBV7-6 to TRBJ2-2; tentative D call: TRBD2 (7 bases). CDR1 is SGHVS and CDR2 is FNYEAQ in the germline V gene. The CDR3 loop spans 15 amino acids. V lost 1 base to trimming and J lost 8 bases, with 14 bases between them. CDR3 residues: CASSLEGGLSGELFF. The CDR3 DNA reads TGTGCCAGCAGCTTAGAGGGGGGACTAAGTGGGGAGCTGTTTTTT.

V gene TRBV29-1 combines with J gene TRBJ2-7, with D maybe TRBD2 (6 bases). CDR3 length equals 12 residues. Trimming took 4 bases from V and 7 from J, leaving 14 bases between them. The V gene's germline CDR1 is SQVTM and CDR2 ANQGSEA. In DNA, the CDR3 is TGCAGCGTTGCGGGCAGGGCGGGGGAGCAGTACTTC. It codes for CSVAGRAGEQYF.

DNA for the CDR3: TGTGCCAGCAGTCCCCTGGAGGGGCTCGTGAACACCGGGGAGCTGTTTTTT. This translates into CASSPLEGLVNTGELFF. V gene TRBV27 combines with J gene TRBJ2-2, with D possibly TRBD2 on 6 matching bases. There are 17 residues in the CDR3. Germline V CDR1 and CDR2: MNHEY, SMNVEV (reference sequence). Between the trimmed V and J ends, which lost 5 bases and 1 base, there was a span of 17 bases.

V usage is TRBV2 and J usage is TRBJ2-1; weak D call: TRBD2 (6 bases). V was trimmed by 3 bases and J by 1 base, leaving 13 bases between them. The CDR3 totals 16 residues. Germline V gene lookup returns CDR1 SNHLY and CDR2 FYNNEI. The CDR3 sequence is CASSETRGLSYNEQFF. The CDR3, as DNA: TGTGCCAGCAGTGAGACTAGAGGGCTTTCCTACAATGAGCAGTTCTTC.

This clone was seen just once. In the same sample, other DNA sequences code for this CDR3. The CDR3 loop is CASSLVGGGEQYF. The CDR3 nucleotides are TGTGCCAGCAGCTTAGTGGGAGGGGGCGAGCAGTACTTC. This chain joins TRBV11-2 and TRBJ2-7, with D tentatively TRBD2 (7 bases). The CDR3 has 13 residues. Trimming shortened V by 1 base and J by 6 bases, and 10 bases separated the two germline ends. Germline loops: CDR1 SGHAT, CDR2 FQNNGV.

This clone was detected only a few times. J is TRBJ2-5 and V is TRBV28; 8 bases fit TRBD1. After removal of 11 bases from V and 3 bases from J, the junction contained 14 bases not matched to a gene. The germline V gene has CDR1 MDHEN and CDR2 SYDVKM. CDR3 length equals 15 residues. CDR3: CAGKSQGQEEETQYF. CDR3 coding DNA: TGTGCCGGTAAGTCCCAGGGACAGGAGGAAGAGACCCAGTACTTC.

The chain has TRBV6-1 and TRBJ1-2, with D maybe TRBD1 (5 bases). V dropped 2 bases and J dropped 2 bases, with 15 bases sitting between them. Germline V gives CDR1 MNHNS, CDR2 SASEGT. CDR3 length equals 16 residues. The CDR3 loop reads CASSELGGTGNYGYTF. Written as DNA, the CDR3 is TGTGCCAGCAGTGAACTGGGGGGAACAGGAAACTATGGCTACACCTTC.

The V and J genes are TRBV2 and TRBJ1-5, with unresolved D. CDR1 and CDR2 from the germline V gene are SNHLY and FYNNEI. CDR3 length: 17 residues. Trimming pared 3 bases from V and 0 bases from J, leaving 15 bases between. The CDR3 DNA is TGTGCCAGCAGTGACATTACCGGGGAGTATAGCAATCAGCCCCAGCATTTT. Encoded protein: CASSDITGEYSNQPQHF.

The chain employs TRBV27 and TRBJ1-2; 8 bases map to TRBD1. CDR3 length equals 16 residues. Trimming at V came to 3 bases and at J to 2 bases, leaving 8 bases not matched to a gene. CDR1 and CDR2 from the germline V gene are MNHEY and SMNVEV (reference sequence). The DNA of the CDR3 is TGTGCCAGCAGTTTCAATCGACAGGGGCGGAACTATGGCTACACCTTC. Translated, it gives CASSFNRQGRNYGYTF.

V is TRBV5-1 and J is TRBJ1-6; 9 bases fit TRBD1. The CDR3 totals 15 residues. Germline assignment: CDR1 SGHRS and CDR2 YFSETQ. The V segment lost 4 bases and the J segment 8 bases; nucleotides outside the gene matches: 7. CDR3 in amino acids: CASSKGTGLDSPLHF. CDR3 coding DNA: TGCGCCAGCAGCAAAGGGACAGGGTTGGATTCACCCCTCCACTTT.

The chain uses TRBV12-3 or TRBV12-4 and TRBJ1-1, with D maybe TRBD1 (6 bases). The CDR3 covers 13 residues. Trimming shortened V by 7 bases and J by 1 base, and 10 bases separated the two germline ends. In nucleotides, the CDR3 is TGTGCCAGCACCGACAGGTCGAACACTGAAGCTTTCTTT. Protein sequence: CASTDRSNTEAFF.

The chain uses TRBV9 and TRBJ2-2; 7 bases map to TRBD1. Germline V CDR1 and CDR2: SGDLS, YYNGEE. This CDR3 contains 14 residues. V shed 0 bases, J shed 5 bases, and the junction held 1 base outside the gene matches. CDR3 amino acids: CASSVVDRTGELFF. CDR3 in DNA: TGTGCCAGCAGCGTAGTGGACAGGACCGGGGAGCTGTTTTTT.

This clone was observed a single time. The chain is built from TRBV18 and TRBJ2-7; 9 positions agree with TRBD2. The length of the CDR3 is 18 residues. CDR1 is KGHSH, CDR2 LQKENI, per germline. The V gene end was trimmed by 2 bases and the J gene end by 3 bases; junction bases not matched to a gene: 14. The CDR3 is CASSPSKGAGGLIYEQYF. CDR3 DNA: TGTGCCAGCTCACCATCTAAGGGAGCGGGAGGACTAATCTACGAGCAGTACTTC.

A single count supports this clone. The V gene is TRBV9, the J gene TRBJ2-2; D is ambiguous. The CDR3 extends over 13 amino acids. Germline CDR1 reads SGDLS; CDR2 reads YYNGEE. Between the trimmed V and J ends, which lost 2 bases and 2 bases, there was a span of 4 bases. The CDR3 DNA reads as TGTGCCAGCAGCGTTAGAAACACCGGGGAGCTGTTTTTT. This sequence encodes CASSVRNTGELFF.

The CDR3: CASSLNGEQYF. The CDR3 bases are TGTGCCAGCAGCCTAAATGGCGAGCAGTACTTC. The chain combines TRBV5-6 with TRBJ2-7; D is uncertain. Trimming pared 4 bases from V and 6 bases from J, leaving 8 bases between. In germline, CDR1 is SGHDT, CDR2 YYEEEE. The CDR3 length is 11 residues.

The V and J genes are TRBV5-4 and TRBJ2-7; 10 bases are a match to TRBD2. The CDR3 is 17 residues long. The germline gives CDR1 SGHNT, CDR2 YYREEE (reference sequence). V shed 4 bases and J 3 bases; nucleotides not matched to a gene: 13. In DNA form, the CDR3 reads TGTGCCAGCAGCGGGCCCAGCGGGAGGGCCGCTGGCTACGAGCAGTACTTC. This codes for CASSGPSGRAAGYEQYF.

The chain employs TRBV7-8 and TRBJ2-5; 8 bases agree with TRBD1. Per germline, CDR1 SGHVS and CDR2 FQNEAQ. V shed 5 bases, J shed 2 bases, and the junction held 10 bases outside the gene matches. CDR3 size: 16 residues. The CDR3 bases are TGTGCCAGCAGCCAAACCGGGACAGGAGGGCAAGAGACCCAGTACTTC. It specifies CASSQTGTGGQETQYF. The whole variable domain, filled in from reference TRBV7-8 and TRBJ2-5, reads GAGVSQSPRYKVAKRGQDVALRCDPISGHVSLFWYQQALGQGPEFLTYFQNEAQLDKSGLPSDRFFAERPEGSVSTLKIQRTQQEDSAVYLCASSQTGTGGQETQYFGPGTRLLVL.

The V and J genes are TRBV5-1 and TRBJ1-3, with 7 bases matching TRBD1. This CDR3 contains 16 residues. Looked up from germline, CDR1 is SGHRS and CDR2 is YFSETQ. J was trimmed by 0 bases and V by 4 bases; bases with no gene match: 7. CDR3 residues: CASSPTGASSGNTIYF. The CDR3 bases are TGCGCCAGCAGCCCTACAGGGGCCAGCTCTGGAAACACCATATATTTT. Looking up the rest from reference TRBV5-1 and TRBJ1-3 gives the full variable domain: KAGVTQTPRYLIKTRGQQVTLSCSPISGHRSVSWYQQTPGQGLQFLFEYFSETQRNKGNFPGRFSGRQFSNSRSEMNVSTLELGDSALYLCASSPTGASSGNTIYFGEGSWLTVV.